The source of this T cell receptor (beta chain) is a study of response to subunit inactivated influenza vaccine. Study conclusions and caveats: With each seasonal influenza vaccination, the authors suggested, few new T cells are recruited.

This clonotype was counted ten times or more. Its antigen is unidentified. A single record per CDR3 protein comes from TCRdb applying MiXCR to the RT-PCR reads. The sample includes approximately 500,000 distinct CDR3 sequences, 10% to 15% of them seen just once. The CDR3 totals 16 residues. With 0 bases removed from V and 2 bases from J, the gap between germline ends came to 12 bases. The V gene's germline CDR1 is SGHRS and CDR2 YFSETQ. The chain recombines TRBV5-1 with TRBJ2-1, with D hard to call. The sequence derives from a man aged 45-65 years who received an inactivated influenza vaccine. The starting material was PBMCs from blood, obtained roughly 46 days after vaccination. The DNA of the CDR3 is TGCGCCAGCAGCTTGGATGGCACCACCACCTACAATGAGCAGTTCTTC. Protein sequence: CASSLDGTTTYNEQFF. The whole variable domain, remainder taken from reference TRBV5-1 and TRBJ2-1, is KAGVTQTPRYLIKTRGQQVTLSCSPISGHRSVSWYQQTPGQGLQFLFEYFSETQRNKGNFPGRFSGRQFSNSRSEMNVSTLELGDSALYLCASSLDGTTTYNEQFFGPGTRLTVL.